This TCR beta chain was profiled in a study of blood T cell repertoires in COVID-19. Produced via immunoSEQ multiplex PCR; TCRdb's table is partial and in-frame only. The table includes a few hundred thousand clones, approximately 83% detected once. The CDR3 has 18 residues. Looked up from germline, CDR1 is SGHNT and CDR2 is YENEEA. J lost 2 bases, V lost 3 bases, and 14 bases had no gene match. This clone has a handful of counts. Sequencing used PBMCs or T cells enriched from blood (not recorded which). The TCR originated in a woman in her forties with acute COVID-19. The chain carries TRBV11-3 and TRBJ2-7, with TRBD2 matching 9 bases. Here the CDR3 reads CASSFSPLAGGSPYEQYF. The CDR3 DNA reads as TGTGCCAGCAGCTTTTCCCCTTTGGCGGGAGGGTCCCCCTACGAGCAGTACTTC.